The source of this T cell receptor (beta chain) is a study of T cell responses to AZD1222 COVID-19 vaccine. At the level of the study: Pooled in the analysis were second doses at about 4 or about 12 weeks.

General study findings and limits: Among those given AZD1222, only six or seven were seropositive at baseline. Clonal diversity may have been underestimated, and the donors were mostly white British, with more females than males. Recipients of two AZD1222 doses showed rising Spike-specific TCR breadth and depth.

About this clone itself: The antigen remains unidentified. No DNA is shown, since the ends of the CDR3 on it are uncertain; the CDR3 is the one TCRdb lists.

The CDR3 is 13 amino acids long, termini counted. CDR1 LNHDA and CDR2 SQIVND come from the germline V gene (reference sequence). Here immunoSEQ multiplex PCR was the method, and the copy in TCRdb shows in-frame clones only, minus some. Among under 200,000 clones listed, about 92% were seen once. The sample consisted of peripheral blood, taken on day 0 of AZD1222 vaccination. This receptor was obtained from an adult in good health. This chain links TRBV19 with TRBJ1-1. The CDR3 sequence is CASSFGEGPEAFF.